These 27 T cell receptor beta chains were all obtained from the same sample, sequenced in a study of cytomegalovirus exposure and HLA in healthy donors (dated by TCRdb to the late 2010s). Receptors were amplified or captured by the immunoSEQ multiplex PCR assay. TCRdb limited this immuneACCESS table to in-frame rearrangements with V and J called. A share of clones is missing; checked studies link under half to unresolved V genes, and the rest is unexplained. The sample table records 300,000 to 450,000 clones; about nine tenths of these occur just once. The ten most abundant clones make up under 0.95% of the sample. The sequenced sample consisted of PBMCs. These TCRs come from a woman under 30 in good health and CMV-seronegative.

This rearrangement joins TRBV11-2 to TRBJ1-2; D gene uncertain. This CDR3 contains 13 residues. V shed 3 bases and J shed 8 bases, with 13 bases lying between them. Germline-derived CDR1 and CDR2 are SGHAT and FQNNGV. The CDR3 spells CASSFRLTGGYTF. In DNA form, the CDR3 reads TGTGCCAGCAGCTTCCGATTGACGGGGGGCTACACCTTC.

The CDR3 coding sequence is TGTGCCACCTCAAGACTAGCGGGGGGCGAAAATGAGCAGTTCTTC. It is translated as CATSRLAGGENEQFF. The chain uses TRBV28 and TRBJ2-1; 13 positions agree with TRBD2. Germline CDR1 MDHEN, CDR2 SYDVKM. The ends lost 10 bases at V and 7 bases at J; junction bases unmatched: 10. The CDR3 totals 15 residues.

This clone was seen a single time. The chain employs TRBV27 and TRBJ2-7; possibly TRBD2 for D (6 bases). Germline values: CDR1 MNHEY, CDR2 SMNVEV (reference sequence). This CDR3 region has 14 residues. Deletions cut 2 bases from V and 4 bases from J, with 12 bases between. The CDR3 here is CASSLGRGRYEQYF. CDR3 DNA: TGTGCCAGCAGTTTAGGTCGGGGGAGGTACGAGCAGTACTTC.

V and J are TRBV29-1 and TRBJ2-3, with 7 bases aligning to TRBD1. The CDR3 contains 15 residues. The J segment lost 5 bases and the V segment lost 7 bases, leaving 15 bases of the junction unmatched. The V gene's germline CDR1 is SQVTM and CDR2 ANQGSEA. The DNA of the CDR3 is TGCAGCGCTAAATCGACAGGGCGAGAGGTAGATACGCAGTATTTT. It encodes CSAKSTGREVDTQYF.

The chain employs TRBV4-2 and TRBJ2-2; 14 nucleotides match TRBD2. The CDR3 has 20 residues. Germline V gene sequence: CDR1 LGHNA, CDR2 YNFKEQ. J gave up 0 bases and V 1 base, and 7 bases lay outside the gene matches. The CDR3: CASSQGKGTSGSSNTGELFF. The CDR3 DNA sequence: TGTGCCAGCAGCCAAGGAAAGGGGACTAGCGGGAGCTCGAACACCGGGGAGCTGTTTTTT.

The chain carries TRBV5-4 and TRBJ2-7; 7 bases are shared with TRBD1. The CDR3 contains 16 residues. The germline V gene encodes CDR1 SGHNT and CDR2 YYREEE (reference sequence). V lost 3 bases, J lost 0 bases, and 9 bases stayed unmatched. CDR3 bases: TGTGCCAGCAGCTCCGGAGAGGGGGCGAACTCCTACGAGCAGTACTTC. It is translated as CASSSGEGANSYEQYF.

This clone was picked up a small number of times. The rearrangement links TRBV5-4 to TRBJ1-2; 9 bases line up with TRBD1. V shed 9 bases and J 0 bases; nucleotides not matched to a gene: 6. This CDR3 is built from 14 residues. CDR1 is SGHNT and CDR2 is YYREEE in the germline V gene (reference sequence). CDR3 region: CATVQGASNYGYTF. The DNA of the CDR3 is TGTGCCACCGTACAGGGGGCATCTAACTATGGCTACACCTTC. The entire variable domain, with the rest obtained from reference TRBV5-4 and TRBJ1-2, is as follows: ETGVTQSPTHLIKTRGQQVTLRCSSQSGHNTVSWYQQALGQGPQFIFQYYREEENGRGNFPPRFSGLQFPNYSSELNVNALELDDSALYLCATVQGASNYGYTFGSGTRLTVV.

This clone was counted a few times. The CDR3 region has the DNA TGTGCCAGCATTCGGACAGGGTATGGCTACACCTTC. It codes for CASIRTGYGYTF. This chain uses TRBV2 with TRBJ1-2; TRBD1 agrees at 8 bases. There are 12 residues in the CDR3. J was trimmed by 5 bases and V by 7 bases; bases with no gene match: 3. The V gene's germline CDR1 is SNHLY and CDR2 FYNNEI. Together with reference TRBV2 and TRBJ1-2, the CDR3 gives the full variable domain: EPEVTQTPSHQVTQMGQEVILRCVPISNHLYFYWYRQILGQKVEFLVSFYNNEISEKSEIFDDQFSVERPDGSNFTLKIRSTKLEDSAMYFCASIRTGYGYTFGSGTRLTVV.

The chain joins TRBV7-8 to TRBJ1-1; D remains unclear. The V gene's germline CDR1 is SGHVS and CDR2 FQNEAQ. The CDR3 spans 13 residues. Trimming left V 0 bases short and J 5 bases short, with 7 bases between. The CDR3 DNA is TGTGCCAGCAGCTTAGCGGTGAGGACTGAAGCTTTCTTT. Its translation: CASSLAVRTEAFF.

The V call is TRBV28, the J call TRBJ1-2; 10 nucleotides line up with TRBD1. V shed 2 bases, J shed 2 bases, and the junction held 2 bases outside the gene matches. The CDR3 loop spans 15 amino acids. Germline lookup yields CDR1 MDHEN and CDR2 SYDVKM. CDR3 sequence: CASSLQDRGNYGYTF. CDR3 DNA: TGTGCCAGCAGTTTACAGGACAGGGGGAACTATGGCTACACCTTC.

The chain uses TRBV7-6 and TRBJ2-7; 7 bases match TRBD2. This CDR3 has 13 amino acids. CDR1 SGHVS and CDR2 FNYEAQ come from the germline V gene. V was pared by 1 base and J by 5 bases, with 2 bases of the junction left unmatched. CDR3 in DNA: TGTGCCAGCAGCTTAGACCGGGGGGACGAGCAGTACTTC. Its translation: CASSLDRGDEQYF.

The J gene is TRBJ1-2, the V gene TRBV9; TRBD1 aligns across 10 bases. Germline V gene lookup returns CDR1 SGDLS and CDR2 YYNGEE. J was trimmed by 7 bases and V by 4 bases; bases with no gene match: 10. The length of the CDR3 is 15 residues. The CDR3 reads CASSLEGTGVSGYTF. The CDR3 nucleotides read TGTGCCAGCAGCCTTGAAGGGACAGGGGTGAGTGGCTACACCTTC.

The genes are TRBV28 and TRBJ1-3; TRBD1 aligns across 7 bases. CDR1 is MDHEN, CDR2 SYDVKM, per germline. This CDR3 region has 18 residues. V shed 7 bases, J shed 2 bases, and the junction held 17 bases outside the gene matches. The CDR3 sequence: CASILGAQGKKPGNTIYF. As DNA, the CDR3 is TGTGCCAGCATCCTTGGGGCACAGGGGAAGAAGCCTGGAAACACCATATATTTT.

J is TRBJ2-3 and V is TRBV7-9; 9 nucleotides match TRBD2. After removal of 10 bases from V and 3 bases from J, the junction contained 8 bases not matched to a gene. CDR3 length equals 14 residues. Looked up from germline, CDR1 is SEHNR and CDR2 is FQNEAQ (reference sequence). The DNA for the CDR3 is TGTGCCATCCTAGGCGGGAGGGCTACAGATACGCAGTATTTT. It is translated as CAILGGRATDTQYF.

V usage is TRBV28 and J usage is TRBJ2-1; a possible D gene is TRBD2 (5 bases). CDR3 length equals 14 residues. The ends were cut back, 5 bases at V and 0 bases at J, with 8 bases in the middle. CDR1 MDHEN and CDR2 SYDVKM come from the germline V gene. CDR3 loop: CASSILGSYNEQFF. Here the CDR3 DNA reads TGTGCCAGCAGTATACTAGGCTCCTACAATGAGCAGTTCTTC. Filled out from reference TRBV28 and TRBJ2-1, the complete variable domain reads DVKVTQSSRYLVKRTGEKVFLECVQDMDHENMFWYRQDPGLGLRLIYFSYDVKMKEKGDIPEGYSVSREKKERFSLILESASTNQTSMYLCASSILGSYNEQFFGPGTRLTVL.

The chain recombines TRBV11-2 with TRBJ1-3, with D perhaps matching TRBD1 (6 bases). The CDR3 runs to 15 residues. The germline CDR1 and CDR2 sequences are SGHAT and FQNNGV. Trimming removed 5 bases from V and 2 bases from J, with 13 bases in between. CDR3: CASSATGSTGNTIYF. The CDR3 nucleotides are TGTGCCAGCAGCGCCACAGGGAGCACTGGAAACACCATATATTTT. The full variable domain, its missing parts supplied by reference TRBV11-2 and TRBJ1-3, is EAGVAQSPRYKIIEKRQSVAFWCNPISGHATLYWYQQILGQGPKLLIQFQNNGVVDDSQLPKDRFSAERLKGVDSTLKIQPAKLEDSAVYLCASSATGSTGNTIYFGEGSWLTVV.

CDR3 coding DNA: TGTGCCAGCAGCGTAGACTCCGGGACAGGGGACTACGAGCAGTACTTC. Its translation is CASSVDSGTGDYEQYF. The V and J genes are TRBV9 and TRBJ2-7, with TRBD1 matching over 10 bases. Unmatched junction bases numbered 6, after V lost 0 bases and J lost 3 bases. The CDR3 covers 16 residues. CDR1 is SGDLS and CDR2 is YYNGEE in the germline V gene. Variable domain in full (rest from reference TRBV9 and TRBJ2-7): DSGVTQTPKHLITATGQRVTLRCSPRSGDLSVYWYQQSLDQGLQFLIQYYNGEERAKGNILERFSAQQFPDLHSELNLSSLELGDSALYFCASSVDSGTGDYEQYFGPGTRLTVT.

The gene calls are TRBV19 and TRBJ1-2; D perhaps matches TRBD1 (5 bases). This CDR3 has 12 amino acids. CDR1 LNHDA and CDR2 SQIVND come from the germline V gene (reference sequence). V was clipped by 10 bases and J by 6 bases, with 15 bases between them. The CDR3 is CATGRPGDGYTF. CDR3 in DNA: TGTGCCACCGGACGGCCGGGGGATGGCTACACCTTC.

The rearrangement uses TRBV14 and TRBJ2-5; 9 positions match TRBD1. V lost 5 bases and J lost 5; bases outside the gene matches: 6. There are 14 residues in the CDR3. CDR1 and CDR2 (germline): SGHDN, FVKESK. CDR3 DNA sequence: TGTGCCAGCAGCGCACAGGGGGCTGGGGAGACCCAGTACTTC. This translates into CASSAQGAGETQYF.

This chain uses TRBV28 with TRBJ1-1; possibly TRBD1 for D (5 bases). Germline V gene lookup returns CDR1 MDHEN and CDR2 SYDVKM. V shed 6 bases and J shed 5 bases, with 13 bases lying between them. The CDR3 has 13 residues. The CDR3 spells CASSPTGRTEAFF. In nucleotides, the CDR3 is TGTGCCAGCAGCCCCACAGGCCGAACTGAAGCTTTCTTT.

This clone was seen once. V and J are TRBV19 and TRBJ2-6, with D tentatively TRBD2 (5 bases). Germline assignment: CDR1 LNHDA and CDR2 SQIVND (reference sequence). Deletions cut 6 bases from V and 0 bases from J, with 9 bases between. The CDR3 consists of 15 residues. The CDR3 sequence: CASSRGTSGANVLTF. The CDR3 coding sequence is TGTGCCAGTAGCCGGGGTACCTCTGGGGCCAACGTCCTGACTTTC.

This clone was recorded once. V usage is TRBV27 and J usage is TRBJ2-1; TRBD2 agrees at 8 bases. Germline trimming cut 5 bases from V and 7 bases from J; bases unmatched to any gene: 10. CDR3 length: 15 amino acids. Looked up from germline, CDR1 is MNHEY and CDR2 is SMNVEV (reference sequence). The CDR3 nucleotides are TGTGCCAGCAGTACCCCGGGGCGGGGGGTAAATGAGCAGTTCTTC. It specifies CASSTPGRGVNEQFF.

This clone is a singleton in its sample. V is TRBV10-3 and J is TRBJ1-4; D not certain. The CDR3 length is 13 residues. Looked up from germline, CDR1 is ENHRY and CDR2 is SYGVKD. V lost 6 bases and J lost 4, with 9 bases in between. The DNA of the CDR3 is TGTGCCATCAGGGGAGGCTATAATGAAAAACTGTTTTTT. As protein: CAIRGGYNEKLFF.

This sequence joins TRBV27 and TRBJ2-7, with 9 bases aligning to TRBD1. V dropped 5 bases and J dropped 9; count of bases not matched to a gene: 8. The CDR3 extends over 13 amino acids. Germline CDR1 MNHEY, CDR2 SMNVEV (reference sequence). The DNA for the CDR3 is TGTGCCAGCAGTCAACAGGGGGCGATAAGGCAGTACTTC. It yields the protein CASSQQGAIRQYF.

The chain has TRBV6-1 and TRBJ2-2; 7 nucleotides line up with TRBD2. The CDR3 totals 14 residues. The germline gives CDR1 MNHNS, CDR2 SASEGT. After removal of 0 bases from V and 12 bases from J, the junction contained 7 bases not matched to a gene. The CDR3 region is CASSEAWGGGKLFF. CDR3 coding DNA: TGTGCCAGCAGTGAAGCCTGGGGGGGAGGGAAGCTGTTTTTT.

J is TRBJ2-7 and V is TRBV27; D is unresolved. CDR3 length: 13 residues. Germline V gene sequence: CDR1 MNHEY, CDR2 SMNVEV (reference sequence). With 2 bases removed from V and 1 base from J, the gap between germline ends came to 6 bases. The CDR3 protein is CASSLAVSYEQYF. As DNA, the CDR3 is TGTGCCAGCAGTTTAGCGGTATCCTACGAGCAGTACTTC.

The CDR3 bases are TGCGCCAGCAGCCTCCGACTAGCGGGGGGGGACAATGAGCAGTTCTTC. It translates to CASSLRLAGGDNEQFF. This chain links TRBV5-1 with TRBJ2-1, with 14 nucleotides matching TRBD2. Germline CDR1 reads SGHRS; CDR2 reads YFSETQ. After removal of 4 bases from V and 5 bases from J, the junction contained 5 bases not matched to a gene. This CDR3 has 16 amino acids.